This TCR beta chain stems from a study of shared clonotypes between healthy human individuals. Worth noting for this clone: Its antigen is still unknown.

CDR1 and CDR2 (germline): MNHEY, SMNVEV (reference sequence). The CDR3 spans 16 residues. Trimming pared 2 bases from V and 6 bases from J, leaving 20 bases between. Study-wide findings and caveats: Naive CD4 clonotype sharing across four donors was approximately 5.2%.

Data came from immunoSEQ multiplex PCR; TCRdb stores just in-frame clones and leaves some out. The table shows about 320,000 clones, with around 90% occurring only once. CD8 memory was a combination of CD45RO+ cells and CCR7-negative CD45RA+ TemRA cells. The sequence derives from a young man in good health. Sequencing was performed on memory CD8+ T cells sorted from blood. As to subset: CD45RO+ cells pooled with CCR7-negative TemRA cells. V usage is TRBV27 and J usage is TRBJ2-7; D ambiguous. CDR3 DNA sequence: TGTGCCAGCAGTTTACAAGAGCGTCTTAAAGGGCGCGAGCAGTACTTC. Residues: CASSLQERLKGREQYF.